Below are 14 T cell receptor beta chains sequenced from a single sample in a study of blood T cell repertoires in COVID-19. Profiling relied on immunoSEQ multiplex PCR, and the TCRdb table lists in-frame clones only, not all of them. The profile shows about 200,000 clones, 80% to 95% of them singletons. Sequencing was done on a sample of peripheral blood. These receptors were taken from a man in his fifties or sixties with acute or convalescent COVID-19.

This clone was observed a single time. V is TRBV5-1 and J is TRBJ1-5, with TRBD1 matching over 9 bases. J was trimmed by 6 bases and V by 1 base; bases with no gene match: 5. CDR1 and CDR2 (germline): SGHRS, YFSETQ. The CDR3 contains 15 residues. The CDR3 DNA reads as TGCGCCAGCAGCTTGACAGGGGGCGCGAGTCAGCCCCAGCATTTT. Translated, it gives CASSLTGGASQPQHF.

The chain employs TRBV11-2 and TRBJ1-1, with 8 bases lining up with TRBD1. Looked up from germline, CDR1 is SGHAT and CDR2 is FQNNGV. V lost 5 bases, J lost 1 base, and 3 bases stayed unmatched. The CDR3 loop spans 14 amino acids. CDR3 sequence reads: CASSKGQGNTEAFF. The CDR3 bases are TGTGCCAGCAGCAAAGGACAGGGGAACACTGAAGCTTTCTTT.

The rearrangement links TRBV10-3 to TRBJ2-1, with D maybe TRBD2 (6 bases). Germline V gene sequence: CDR1 ENHRY, CDR2 SYGVKD. The CDR3 has 17 amino acids. V was shortened by 0 bases and J by 0 bases, with 12 bases between the two germline ends. The CDR3 DNA follows: TGTGCCATCAGTGAGTCGGAGACTAGGCGCTCCTACAATGAGCAGTTCTTC. This translates into CAISESETRRSYNEQFF.

This clone was detected once. The V call is TRBV19, the J call TRBJ1-5, with 10 bases identical to TRBD1. The CDR3 has 13 residues. The germline CDR1 and CDR2 sequences are LNHDA and SQIVND (reference sequence). Trimming cost V 10 bases and J 6 bases; bases outside gene matches: 6. Here the CDR3 reads CATGTGASQPQHF. The CDR3 DNA follows: TGTGCCACTGGGACAGGGGCGAGTCAGCCCCAGCATTTT.

The V gene is TRBV30, the J gene TRBJ1-1, with 9 bases lining up with TRBD1. The CDR3 extends over 18 amino acids. Germline values: CDR1 GTSNPN, CDR2 SVGIG (reference sequence). The V gene end was trimmed by 0 bases and the J gene end by 3 bases; junction bases not matched to a gene: 14. DNA of the CDR3: TGTGCCTGGAGTGTACTGGCCCTCCGGGACAGGGTGGACACTGAAGCTTTCTTT. Amino acid sequence: CAWSVLALRDRVDTEAFF.

V gene TRBV30 combines with J gene TRBJ2-3; TRBD1 aligns across 7 bases. CDR1 GTSNPN and CDR2 SVGIG come from the germline V gene (reference sequence). This CDR3 has 13 residues. V shed 5 bases, J shed 0 bases, and the junction held 2 bases outside the gene matches. CDR3 DNA: TGTGCCTGGCGGGACAGAAGCACAGATACGCAGTATTTT. Its protein is CAWRDRSTDTQYF.

This rearrangement joins TRBV7-2 to TRBJ1-4; no firm D call. Germline V gene sequence: CDR1 SGHTA, CDR2 FQGNSA. Trimming took off 2 bases at V and 7 bases at J, with 11 bases between the two ends. The CDR3 is 14 residues long. The CDR3 sequence is CASSLTGLSEKLFF. The CDR3 bases are TGTGCCAGCAGCTTAACGGGGTTGAGTGAAAAACTGTTTTTT. Full variable domain (outside the CDR3, taken from reference TRBV7-2 and TRBJ1-4): GAGVSQSPSNKVTEKGKDVELRCDPISGHTALYWYRQSLGQGLEFLIYFQGNSAPDKSGLPSDRFSAERTGGSVSTLTIQRTQQEDSAVYLCASSLTGLSEKLFFGSGTQLSVL.

The CDR3 here is CASSQDLVTGQPQHF. The DNA of the CDR3 is TGTGCCAGCAGCCAAGATCTCGTAACAGGCCAGCCCCAGCATTTT. The chain employs TRBV3-1 (or the pseudogene TRBV3-2) and TRBJ1-5; D is possibly TRBD1 (5 bases). Germline CDR1 reads LGHDT; CDR2 reads YNNKEL (reference sequence). Trimming removed 0 bases at V and 7 bases at J, with 13 bases between. The CDR3 loop spans 15 amino acids.

This sequence joins TRBV15 and TRBJ2-5; D not resolved. Trimming stripped 5 bases from V and 2 bases from J, with 9 bases between. The CDR3 is 13 residues long. Germline CDR1 is LNHNV and CDR2 is YYDKDF (reference sequence). The chain's CDR3 is CATSFGQQETQYF. Here the CDR3 DNA reads TGTGCCACCAGCTTTGGGCAACAAGAGACCCAGTACTTC.

The sample holds one count of this clone. This chain joins TRBV19 and TRBJ1-2; no clear D. The CDR3 totals 14 residues. V was trimmed by 7 bases and J by 2 bases, leaving 14 bases between them. CDR1 LNHDA and CDR2 SQIVND come from the germline V gene (reference sequence). CDR3 in amino acids: CASTAEVKNYGYTF. The CDR3 DNA reads as TGTGCCAGTACCGCCGAGGTTAAGAACTATGGCTACACCTTC. Looking up the rest from reference TRBV19 and TRBJ1-2 gives the full variable domain: DGGITQSPKYLFRKEGQNVTLSCEQNLNHDAMYWYRQDPGQGLRLIYYSQIVNDFQKGDIAEGYSVSREKKESFPLTVTSAQKNPTAFYLCASTAEVKNYGYTFGSGTRLTVV.

The J gene is TRBJ2-3, the V gene TRBV27; 7 nucleotides line up with TRBD1. Germline trimming cut 4 bases from V and 5 bases from J; bases unmatched to any gene: 12. The CDR3 loop spans 16 amino acids. From germline, CDR1 is MNHEY and CDR2 SMNVEV (reference sequence). For the CDR3, the DNA is TGTGCCAGCAGTTCCCCGACAGGGTTTATTAAAGATACGCAGTATTTT. It specifies CASSSPTGFIKDTQYF.

For this clone: One end of the junction is discordant with germline, which a read error may explain. J is TRBJ1-1 and V is TRBV6-1; D is ambiguous. The CDR3 covers 11 residues. The germline gives CDR1 MNHNS, CDR2 SASEGT. As DNA, the CDR3 is TGTGCCAGCAGTGAGGTAGACCGGGAATACTTT. Translating it yields CASSEVDREYF.

The rearrangement joins TRBV7-9 to TRBJ1-2, with TRBD1 matching 7 bases. There are 14 residues in the CDR3. Germline V gene sequence: CDR1 SEHNR, CDR2 FQNEAQ (reference sequence). The V gene end was trimmed by 5 bases and the J gene end by 4 bases; junction bases not matched to a gene: 7. CDR3 in amino acids: CASSIQGLGYGYTF. The CDR3 DNA is TGTGCCAGCAGCATACAGGGGCTCGGCTATGGCTACACCTTC.

The rearrangement uses TRBV6-5 and TRBJ2-5; D might be TRBD2 (6 bases). The CDR3 has 15 residues. Trimming cost V 2 bases and J 5 bases, with 15 bases left between them. Germline V gives CDR1 MNHEY, CDR2 SVGAGI. CDR3 bases: TGTGCCAGCAGTTACAAGGGACTCCCCGGGGAGACCCAGTACTTC. Its translation: CASSYKGLPGETQYF.